This record concerns one T cell receptor (beta chain) sequence. Antigen unknown. The V gene end was trimmed by 3 bases and the J gene end by 3 bases; junction bases not matched to a gene: 14. Germline-derived CDR1 and CDR2 are SGDLS and YYNGEE. The CDR3 consists of 20 residues. This sample is drawn from a study of T cell repertoires in ileal Crohn's disease. Findings and limits, study-wide: Compared with non-smokers, active smokers at surgery showed more clonal expansions.

Described time point: proximal margin of the surgical specimen (macroscopically non-inflamed). Only in-frame clones appear in the TCRdb table, and some are missing; sequencing was by immunoSEQ multiplex PCR. The data contain roughly 3,100 clones, about nine tenths of them singletons. The origin of this receptor is an adult with Crohn's disease. The specimen sequenced was ileal tissue. The chain has TRBV9 and TRBJ2-2; 13 bases are shared with TRBD2. Written as DNA, the CDR3 is TGTGCCAGCAGCGAGAACCCCGGGACTAGCGGGACGGGGCACACCGGGGAGCTGTTTTTT. Its translation: CASSENPGTSGTGHTGELFF.